In this sample, the clone carrying this T cell receptor beta chain turned up a few times. Its antigen remains unidentified. The CDR3 spans 16 residues. Germline values: CDR1 SGHRS, CDR2 YFSETQ. Trimming at V came to 4 bases and at J to 4 bases, leaving 6 bases not matched to a gene. TCRdb called the RT-PCR reads again in MiXCR, with one record for every CDR3 protein. The data show hundreds of thousands of distinct CDR3 sequences, about 15% seen once. This record belongs to a study of response to subunit inactivated influenza vaccine. Overall study findings and caveats: There was a suggestion from the authors that each seasonal influenza vaccination recruits few new T cells.

The TCR comes from a man in his fifties who received an inactivated influenza vaccine. The sample was PBMCs from blood, taken 12 days after vaccination. The gene calls are TRBV5-1 and TRBJ2-2; 11 bases agree with TRBD1. The CDR3 nucleotides read TGCGCCAGCAGCCCGAGGACAGGGGGCCCCACCGGGGAGCTGTTTTTT. This gives the protein CASSPRTGGPTGELFF.